The 2 T cell receptor beta chains given below trace back to one sample, sequenced in a study of T-cell memory formation after mild COVID-19. TCRdb re-analysed the 5' RACE reads in MiXCR, keeping a single row per CDR3 protein. Of a few hundred thousand distinct CDR3 sequences listed, about 23% are singletons. Sequences were obtained from PBMCs or a T cell subset sorted from them (not recorded which). Receptors were obtained from an adult woman who had mild COVID-19 (a few samples of this study predate the infection). Cell type and time point are not known.

This chain connects TRBV20-1 to TRBJ2-1; 7 bases align to TRBD1. Germline V gene data show CDR1 as DFQATT and CDR2 as SNEGSKA (reference sequence). V was pared by 7 bases and J by 4 bases, with 10 bases of the junction left unmatched. The CDR3 contains 14 residues. The CDR3 coding sequence is TGCAGTGTCTTATCCGGGACAGAATACAATGAGCAGTTCTTC. This translates into CSVLSGTEYNEQFF.

The chain recombines TRBV12-3 or TRBV12-4 with TRBJ1-1; TRBD1 is a possible D gene (5 bases). CDR3 length: 15 residues. The V and J ends lost 1 base and 0 bases respectively, with 9 bases between them. CDR3 loop: CASSLGGVLNTEAFF. The CDR3 DNA reads TGTGCCAGCAGTTTAGGGGGGGTCCTGAACACTGAAGCTTTCTTT.